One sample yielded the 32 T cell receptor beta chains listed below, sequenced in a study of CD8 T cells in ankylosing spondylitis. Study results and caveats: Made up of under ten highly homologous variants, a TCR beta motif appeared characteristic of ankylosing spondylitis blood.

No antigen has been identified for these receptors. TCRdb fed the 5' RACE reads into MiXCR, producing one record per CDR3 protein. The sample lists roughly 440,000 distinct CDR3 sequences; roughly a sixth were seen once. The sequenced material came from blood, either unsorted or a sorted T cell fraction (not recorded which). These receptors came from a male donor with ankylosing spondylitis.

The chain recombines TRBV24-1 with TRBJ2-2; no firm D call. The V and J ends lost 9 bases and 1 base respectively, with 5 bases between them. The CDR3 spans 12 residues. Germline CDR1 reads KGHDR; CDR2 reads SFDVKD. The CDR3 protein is CATSKNTGELFF. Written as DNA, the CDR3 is TGTGCCACCTCTAAGAACACCGGGGAGCTGTTTTTT.

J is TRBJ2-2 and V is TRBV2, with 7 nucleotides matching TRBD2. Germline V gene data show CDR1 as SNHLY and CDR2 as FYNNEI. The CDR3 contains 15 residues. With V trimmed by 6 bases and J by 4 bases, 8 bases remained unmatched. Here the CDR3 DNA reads TGTGCCAGCAGGCCCGAGGTAGCGGGCACCGGGGAGCTGTTTTTT. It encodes CASRPEVAGTGELFF.

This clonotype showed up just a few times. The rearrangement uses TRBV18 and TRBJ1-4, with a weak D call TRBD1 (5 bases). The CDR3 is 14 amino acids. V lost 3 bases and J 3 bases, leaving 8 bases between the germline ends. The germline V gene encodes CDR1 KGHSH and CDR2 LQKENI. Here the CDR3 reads CASSPSGPNEKLFF. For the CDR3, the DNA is TGTGCCAGCTCACCTTCGGGGCCTAATGAAAAACTGTTTTTT.

CDR3: CATSREDRGYSPLHF. The CDR3 bases are TGTGCCACCAGCAGAGAGGACAGGGGATATTCACCCCTCCACTTT. The rearrangement uses TRBV15 and TRBJ1-6; 9 bases map to TRBD1. Germline V gene lookup returns CDR1 LNHNV and CDR2 YYDKDF (reference sequence). The CDR3 extends over 15 amino acids. The junction had 2 bases not matched to a gene; V was cut back by 0 bases and J by 8 bases.

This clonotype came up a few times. CDR3 residues: CSVTGGSLYEQYF. The CDR3 DNA sequence: TGCAGCGTCACAGGGGGTAGTCTCTACGAGCAGTACTTC. This chain joins TRBV29-1 and TRBJ2-7, with 8 nucleotides matching TRBD1. Trimming removed 6 bases from V and 3 bases from J; junction bases left unmatched: 7. This CDR3 region has 13 residues. CDR1 SQVTM and CDR2 ANQGSEA come from the germline V gene.

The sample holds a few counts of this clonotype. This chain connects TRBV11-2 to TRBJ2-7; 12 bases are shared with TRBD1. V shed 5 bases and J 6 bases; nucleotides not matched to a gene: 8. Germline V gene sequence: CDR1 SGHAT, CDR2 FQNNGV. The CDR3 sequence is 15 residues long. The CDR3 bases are TGTGCCAGCAGCGCTAGGGGACAGGGGGCTGGCGAGCAGTACTTC. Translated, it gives CASSARGQGAGEQYF.

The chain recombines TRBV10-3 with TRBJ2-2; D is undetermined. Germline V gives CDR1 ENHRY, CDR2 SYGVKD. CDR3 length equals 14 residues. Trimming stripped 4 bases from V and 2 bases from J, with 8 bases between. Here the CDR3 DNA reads TGTGCCATCAGTGGGGTCCTTAACACCGGGGAGCTGTTTTTT. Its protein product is CAISGVLNTGELFF.

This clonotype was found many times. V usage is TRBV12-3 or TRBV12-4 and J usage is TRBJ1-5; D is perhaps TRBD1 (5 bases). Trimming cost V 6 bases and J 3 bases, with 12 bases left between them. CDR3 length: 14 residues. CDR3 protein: CASRDSSINQPQHF. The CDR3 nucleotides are TGTGCCAGCAGAGACAGTTCCATCAATCAGCCCCAGCATTTT.

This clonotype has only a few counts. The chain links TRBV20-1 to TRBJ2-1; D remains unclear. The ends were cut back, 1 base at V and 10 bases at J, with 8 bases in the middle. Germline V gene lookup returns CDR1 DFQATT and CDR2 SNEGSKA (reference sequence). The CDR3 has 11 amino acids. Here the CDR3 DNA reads TGCAGTGCTAGAGCACAATTAGAGCAGTTCTTC. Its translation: CSARAQLEQFF.

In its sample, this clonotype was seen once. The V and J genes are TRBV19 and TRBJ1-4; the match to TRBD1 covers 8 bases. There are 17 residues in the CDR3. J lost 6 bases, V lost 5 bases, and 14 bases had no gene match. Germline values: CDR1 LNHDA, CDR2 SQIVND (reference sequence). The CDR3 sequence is CASSEVQGAALDEKLFF. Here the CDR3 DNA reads TGTGCCAGTAGTGAGGTGCAGGGGGCAGCGCTCGATGAAAAACTGTTTTTT. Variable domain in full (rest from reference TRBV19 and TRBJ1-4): DGGITQSPKYLFRKEGQNVTLSCEQNLNHDAMYWYRQDPGQGLRLIYYSQIVNDFQKGDIAEGYSVSREKKESFPLTVTSAQKNPTAFYLCASSEVQGAALDEKLFFGSGTQLSVL.

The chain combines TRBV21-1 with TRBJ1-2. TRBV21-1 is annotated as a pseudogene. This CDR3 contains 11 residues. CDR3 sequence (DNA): TGTGCCAGCAGCGGACGCTTTGGCTACACCTTC. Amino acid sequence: CASSGRFGYTF.

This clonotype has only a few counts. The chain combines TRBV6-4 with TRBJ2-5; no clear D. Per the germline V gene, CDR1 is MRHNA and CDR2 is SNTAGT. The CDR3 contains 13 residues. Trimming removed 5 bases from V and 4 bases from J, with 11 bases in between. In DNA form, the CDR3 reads TGTGCCAGCAGTTACCAGCCAGGAGAGACCCAGTACTTC. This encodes CASSYQPGETQYF.

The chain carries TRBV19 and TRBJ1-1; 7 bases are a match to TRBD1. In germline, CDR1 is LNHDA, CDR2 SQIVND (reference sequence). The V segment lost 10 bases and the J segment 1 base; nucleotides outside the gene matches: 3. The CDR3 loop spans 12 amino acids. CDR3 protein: CATGTENTEAFF. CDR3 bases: TGTGCCACCGGGACAGAGAACACTGAAGCTTTCTTT.

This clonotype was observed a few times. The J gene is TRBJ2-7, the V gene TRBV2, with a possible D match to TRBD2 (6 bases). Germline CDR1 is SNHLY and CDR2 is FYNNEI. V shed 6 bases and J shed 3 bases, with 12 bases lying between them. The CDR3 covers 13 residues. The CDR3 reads CASSREHVYEQYF. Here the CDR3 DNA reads TGTGCCAGCAGCCGGGAGCACGTCTACGAGCAGTACTTC.

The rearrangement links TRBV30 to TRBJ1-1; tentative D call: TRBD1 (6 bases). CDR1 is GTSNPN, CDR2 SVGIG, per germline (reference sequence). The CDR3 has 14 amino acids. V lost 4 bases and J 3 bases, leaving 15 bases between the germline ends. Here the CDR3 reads CAWMYPQGHTEAFF. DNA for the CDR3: TGTGCCTGGATGTACCCGCAGGGGCACACTGAAGCTTTCTTT.

CDR3 nucleotide sequence: TGCAGTGCCCAGCACACCTTTGGCGGGACTCCACCAGGCGAGCAGTACTTC. Translation: CSAQHTFGGTPPGEQYF. The gene calls are TRBV20-1 and TRBJ2-7, with D tentatively TRBD2 (6 bases). V lost 6 bases, J lost 6 bases, and 30 bases lay in between. Germline CDR1 DFQATT, CDR2 SNEGSKA (reference sequence). This CDR3 has 17 amino acids.

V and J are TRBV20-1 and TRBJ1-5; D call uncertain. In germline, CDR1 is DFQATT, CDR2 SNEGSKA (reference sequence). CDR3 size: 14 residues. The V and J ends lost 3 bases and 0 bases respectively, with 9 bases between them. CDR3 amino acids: CSASAPGSNQPQHF. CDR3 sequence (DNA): TGCAGTGCTAGTGCCCCAGGTAGCAATCAGCCCCAGCATTTT.

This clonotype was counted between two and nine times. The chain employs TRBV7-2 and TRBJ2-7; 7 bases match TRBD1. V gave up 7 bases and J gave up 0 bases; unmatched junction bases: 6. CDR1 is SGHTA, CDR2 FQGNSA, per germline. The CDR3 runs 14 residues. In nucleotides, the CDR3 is TGTGCCAGCAATAAGGGGGCCCCCTCCTACGAGCAGTACTTC. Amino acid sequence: CASNKGAPSYEQYF.

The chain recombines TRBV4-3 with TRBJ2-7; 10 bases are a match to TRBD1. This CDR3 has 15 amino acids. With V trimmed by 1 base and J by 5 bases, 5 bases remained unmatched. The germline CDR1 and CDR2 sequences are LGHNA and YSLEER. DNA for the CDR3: TGCGCCAGCAGCCAAGGCTGGGACAGGGGAAACGAGCAGTACTTC. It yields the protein CASSQGWDRGNEQYF.

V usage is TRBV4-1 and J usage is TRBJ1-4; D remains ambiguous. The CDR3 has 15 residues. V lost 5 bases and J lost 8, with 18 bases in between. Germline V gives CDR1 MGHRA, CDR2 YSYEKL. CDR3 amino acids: CASSLLGIAGEKLFF. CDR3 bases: TGCGCCAGCAGCTTGTTGGGGATCGCGGGAGAAAAACTGTTTTTT.

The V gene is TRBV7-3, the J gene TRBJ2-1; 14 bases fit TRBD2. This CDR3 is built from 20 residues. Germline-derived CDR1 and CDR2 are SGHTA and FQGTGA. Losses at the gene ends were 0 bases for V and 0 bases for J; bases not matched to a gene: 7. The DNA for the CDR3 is TGTGCCAGCAGCTTAACCCCGGGACTAGCGGGAGCGATCTCCTACAATGAGCAGTTCTTC. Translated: CASSLTPGLAGAISYNEQFF. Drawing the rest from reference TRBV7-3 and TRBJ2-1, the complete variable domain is GAGVSQTPSNKVTEKGKYVELRCDPISGHTALYWYRQSLGQGPEFLIYFQGTGAADDSGLPNDRFFAVRPEGSVSTLKIQRTERGDSAVYLCASSLTPGLAGAISYNEQFFGPGTRLTVL.

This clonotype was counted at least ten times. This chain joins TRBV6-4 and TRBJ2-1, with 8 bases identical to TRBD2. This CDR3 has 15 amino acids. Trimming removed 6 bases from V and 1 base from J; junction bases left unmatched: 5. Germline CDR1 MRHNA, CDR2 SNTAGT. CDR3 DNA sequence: TGTGCCAGCAGGGATATAGCGGGGTCCTACAATGAGCAGTTCTTC. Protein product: CASRDIAGSYNEQFF.

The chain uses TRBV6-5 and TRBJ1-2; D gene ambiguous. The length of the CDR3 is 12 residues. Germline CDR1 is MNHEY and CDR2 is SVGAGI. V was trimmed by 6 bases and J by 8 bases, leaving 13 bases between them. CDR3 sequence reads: CASSQEGSGYTF. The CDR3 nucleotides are TGTGCCAGCAGCCAGGAGGGCTCCGGCTACACCTTC.

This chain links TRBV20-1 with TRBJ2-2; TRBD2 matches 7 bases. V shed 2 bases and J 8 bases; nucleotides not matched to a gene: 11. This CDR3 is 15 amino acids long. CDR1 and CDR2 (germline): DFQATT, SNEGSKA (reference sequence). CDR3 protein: CSARRAGAVEGELFF. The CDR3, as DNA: TGCAGTGCTAGAAGGGCGGGAGCAGTCGAGGGGGAGCTGTTTTTT.

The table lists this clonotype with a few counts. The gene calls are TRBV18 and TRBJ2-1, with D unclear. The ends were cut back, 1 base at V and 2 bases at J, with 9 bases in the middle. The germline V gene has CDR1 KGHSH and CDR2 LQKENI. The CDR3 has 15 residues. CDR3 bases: TGTGCCAGCTCACCACTGGGCGTGGCCTACAATGAGCAGTTCTTC. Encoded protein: CASSPLGVAYNEQFF.

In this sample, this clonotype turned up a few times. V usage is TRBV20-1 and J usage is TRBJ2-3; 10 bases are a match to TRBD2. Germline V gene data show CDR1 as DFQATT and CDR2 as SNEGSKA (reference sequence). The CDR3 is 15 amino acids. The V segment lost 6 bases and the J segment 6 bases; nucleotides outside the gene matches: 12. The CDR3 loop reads CSAPLAGVVADTQYF. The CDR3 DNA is TGCAGTGCCCCGCTAGCGGGGGTAGTCGCCGATACGCAGTATTTT.

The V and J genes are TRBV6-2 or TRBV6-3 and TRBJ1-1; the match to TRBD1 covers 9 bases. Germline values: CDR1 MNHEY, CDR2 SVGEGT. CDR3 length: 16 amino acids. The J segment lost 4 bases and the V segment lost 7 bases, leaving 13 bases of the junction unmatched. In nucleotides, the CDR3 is TGTGCCAGCAACCCGAACCCCGGGACAGGGAGCACTGAAGCTTTCTTT. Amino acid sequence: CASNPNPGTGSTEAFF.

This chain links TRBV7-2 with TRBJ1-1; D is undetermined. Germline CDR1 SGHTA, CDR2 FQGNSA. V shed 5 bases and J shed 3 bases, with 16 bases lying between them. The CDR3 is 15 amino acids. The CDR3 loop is CASSTNPGGYTEAFF. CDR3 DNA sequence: TGTGCCAGCAGCACTAACCCCGGAGGGTACACTGAAGCTTTCTTT.

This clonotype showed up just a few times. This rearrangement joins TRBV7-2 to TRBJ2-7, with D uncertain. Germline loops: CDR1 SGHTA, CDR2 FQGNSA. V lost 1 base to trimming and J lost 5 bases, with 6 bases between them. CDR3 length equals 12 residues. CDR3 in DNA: TGTGCCAGCAGCTTAGTGCCTCACGAGCAGTACTTC. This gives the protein CASSLVPHEQYF.

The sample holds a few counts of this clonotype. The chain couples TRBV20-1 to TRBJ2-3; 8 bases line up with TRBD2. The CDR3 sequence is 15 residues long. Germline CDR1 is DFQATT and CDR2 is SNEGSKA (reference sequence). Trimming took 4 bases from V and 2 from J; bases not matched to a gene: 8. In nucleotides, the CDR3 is TGCAGTGCTACATCCGGGACTAGGATCACAGATACGCAGTATTTT. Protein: CSATSGTRITDTQYF.

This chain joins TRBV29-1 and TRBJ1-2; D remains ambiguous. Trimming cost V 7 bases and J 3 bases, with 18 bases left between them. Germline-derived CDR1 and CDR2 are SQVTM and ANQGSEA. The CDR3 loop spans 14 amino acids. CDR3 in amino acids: CSANGPADDYGYTF. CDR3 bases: TGCAGCGCTAACGGACCGGCGGACGACTATGGCTACACCTTC.

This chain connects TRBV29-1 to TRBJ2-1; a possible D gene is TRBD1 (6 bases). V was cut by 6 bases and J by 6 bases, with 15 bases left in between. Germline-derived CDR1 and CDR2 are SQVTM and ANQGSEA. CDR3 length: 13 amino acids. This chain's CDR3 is CSVHSWGRNEQFF. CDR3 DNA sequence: TGCAGCGTACATTCCTGGGGGCGCAATGAGCAGTTCTTC.